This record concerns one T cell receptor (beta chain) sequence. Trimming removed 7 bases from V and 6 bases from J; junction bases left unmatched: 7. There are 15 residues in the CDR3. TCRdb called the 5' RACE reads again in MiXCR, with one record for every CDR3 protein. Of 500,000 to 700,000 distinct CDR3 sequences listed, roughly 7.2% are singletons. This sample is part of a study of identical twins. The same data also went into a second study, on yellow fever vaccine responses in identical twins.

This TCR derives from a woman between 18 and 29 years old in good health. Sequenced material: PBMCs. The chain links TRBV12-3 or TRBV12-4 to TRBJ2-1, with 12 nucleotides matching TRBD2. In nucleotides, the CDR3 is TGTGCCAGCACCAATCCGGGACTAGCGGGCAATGAGCAGTTCTTC. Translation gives CASTNPGLAGNEQFF.